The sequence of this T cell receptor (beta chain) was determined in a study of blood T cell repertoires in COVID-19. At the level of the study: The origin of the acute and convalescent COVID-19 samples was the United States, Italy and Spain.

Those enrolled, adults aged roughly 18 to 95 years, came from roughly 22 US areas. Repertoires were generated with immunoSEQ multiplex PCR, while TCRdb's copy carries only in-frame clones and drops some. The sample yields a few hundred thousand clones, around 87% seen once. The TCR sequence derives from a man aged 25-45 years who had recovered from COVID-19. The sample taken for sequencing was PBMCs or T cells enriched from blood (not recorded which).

The CDR3 sequence: CASSLVEDDNQPQHF. The CDR3 DNA reads TGTGCCAGCAGCTTAGTGGAGGACGACAATCAGCCCCAGCATTTT. The chain uses TRBV7-6 and TRBJ1-5; D is ambiguous. The CDR3 is 15 amino acids. V lost 1 base and J lost 3, with 10 bases in between. Germline-derived CDR1 and CDR2 are SGHVS and FNYEAQ.